What follows are 6 T cell receptor beta chains derived from one specimen sequenced in a study of PD-1 blockade in classical Hodgkin lymphoma. Profiled with immunoSEQ multiplex PCR; TCRdb holds only in-frame clones, not every one. The repertoire has 25,000 to 40,000 clones, around 81% of them found once; the top ten carry about a sixth. Indicated time point: cycle 4 day 1 (C4D1), after 5 to 7 weeks of nivolumab. There was relapse after autologous stem cell transplantation in every patient, and there was variation in brentuximab vedotin exposure. The sequencing used peripheral blood mononuclear cells (PBMCs), collected before the fourth cycle of nivolumab. Every receptor here comes from a human donor with classical Hodgkin lymphoma.

This chain joins TRBV11-2 and TRBJ2-7; possible D gene TRBD1, 5 bases. Trimming left V 5 bases short and J 0 bases short, with 14 bases between. In germline, CDR1 is SGHAT, CDR2 FQNNGV. The CDR3 has 15 amino acids. The CDR3 sequence: CASSPYVDTSYEQYV. The CDR3 nucleotides are TGTGCCAGCAGCCCCTATGTGGACACCTCCTACGAGCAGTACGTC.

V is TRBV5-1 and J is TRBJ2-1, with 7 bases matching TRBD2. The V gene end was trimmed by 4 bases and the J gene end by 2 bases; junction bases not matched to a gene: 6. The CDR3 runs 15 residues. Germline lookup yields CDR1 SGHRS and CDR2 YFSETQ. The CDR3 coding sequence is TGCGCCAGCAGCCCAGAAAGCGGGACCTACAATGAGCAGTTCTTC. Translating gives CASSPESGTYNEQFF.

In DNA form, the CDR3 reads TGTGCCTGGAGCACTTACCACAGGGATGAAGCTTTCTTT. Translating it yields CAWSTYHRDEAFF. V is TRBV30 and J is TRBJ1-1; tentative D call: TRBD1 (6 bases). Trimming left V 3 bases short and J 7 bases short, with 15 bases between. This CDR3 is built from 13 residues. Germline V gene lookup returns CDR1 GTSNPN and CDR2 SVGIG (reference sequence).

The gene calls are TRBV4-3 and TRBJ2-3; possibly TRBD2 for D (5 bases). The CDR3 runs 18 residues. Germline CDR1 is LGHNA and CDR2 is YSLEER. V was cut by 1 base and J by 0 bases, with 17 bases left in between. This chain's CDR3 is CASSQGVSGKFSTDTQYF. The CDR3, as DNA: TGCGCCAGCAGCCAAGGAGTTTCGGGAAAATTTAGCACAGATACGCAGTATTTT.

V gene TRBV2 combines with J gene TRBJ1-1, with a possible D match to TRBD1 (5 bases). CDR1 is SNHLY and CDR2 is FYNNEI in the germline V gene. CDR3 length: 16 residues. Trimming cost V 4 bases and J 4 bases, with 19 bases left between them. The CDR3 region is CASSGGRDEGSTEAFF. In DNA form, the CDR3 reads TGTGCCAGCAGTGGGGGCCGGGACGAGGGGAGCACTGAAGCTTTCTTT.

V gene TRBV5-6 combines with J gene TRBJ1-2; TRBD1 matches at 12 bases. V shed 1 base and J 11 bases; nucleotides not matched to a gene: 6. CDR3 length equals 14 residues. The germline CDR1 and CDR2 sequences are SGHDT and YYEEEE. The CDR3 coding sequence is TGTGCCAGCAGCTTGCCAGGGGACAGGGGGCTTTACACCTTC. It yields the protein CASSLPGDRGLYTF. The complete variable domain, with remaining parts taken from reference TRBV5-6 and TRBJ1-2, reads DAGVTQSPTHLIKTRGQQVTLRCSPKSGHDTVSWYQQALGQGPQFIFQYYEEEERQRGNFPDRFSGHQFPNYSSELNVNALLLGDSALYLCASSLPGDRGLYTFGSGTRLTVV.